The T cell receptor beta chain under discussion was sequenced for a study of blood T cell repertoires in COVID-19. Study in general: COVID-19 samples from acute and convalescent phases originated in the United States, Italy and Spain. PBMCs, B-cell-depleted T cells, or T cells provided the cDNA or gDNA that made up the material.

Trimming took off 2 bases at V and 0 bases at J, with 10 bases between the two ends. The CDR3 extends over 16 amino acids. The germline CDR1 and CDR2 sequences are KGHSH and LQKENI. Original handling: The assay estimated nucleated cells by amplifying reference gene primers. TCRdb's table, derived via immunoSEQ multiplex PCR, lists solely in-frame clones and lacks some. The V and J calls and clone size were taken over from that table, and D and trimming were inferred from the DNA. This sample has about 200,000 clones, with approximately 81% found just once. This clonotype originated in an elderly woman with acute or convalescent COVID-19. The rearrangement links TRBV18 to TRBJ2-2; TRBD2 might be the D (7 bases). The specimen sequenced was peripheral blood. CDR3 nucleotide sequence: TGTGCCAGCTCACCATTGGGGGGGCCGAACACCGGGGAGCTGTTTTTT. It is translated as CASSPLGGPNTGELFF.